A selection of T cell receptor beta chains follows, all from one sample in a study of vaccination effects on CD4 cells after COVID-19. No antigen has been identified for these receptors. Generated by immunoSEQ multiplex PCR, the TCRdb table keeps only in-frame clones and is missing some. The sample has 15,000 to 20,000 clones, around three quarters seen once; the top ten hold 20% to 25%. Specimen: CD4+ T cells from PBMCs cultured with SARS-CoV-2 spike peptides, collected after COVID-19 vaccination. The receptors come from a human donor who had a prior SARS-CoV-2 infection. Both conserved end residues are part of each CDR3. The D gene is left open where the match is weak. Clone size is not always given. Where it is, it says once, few, many or a class for expanded clones.

D gene	V gene	J gene	clone size	CDR3 protein	CDR3 DNA
TRBD1	TRBV29-1	TRBJ2-7	NA	CSSARGPSYEQYF	TGCAGCTCAGCAAGGGGGCCGTCCTACGAGCAGTACTTC
NA	TRBV4-1	TRBJ2-2	NA	CASSQVLGDPGELFF	TGCGCCAGCAGCCAGGTGCTCGGGGACCCCGGGGAGCTGTTTTTT
NA	TRBV7-9	TRBJ1-1	NA	CASSLALSGNTEAFF	TGTGCCAGCAGCTTAGCGTTGTCAGGGAACACTGAAGCTTTCTTT
TRBD1	TRBV4-1	TRBJ2-6	NA	CASSLKGQGTGANVLTF	TGCGCCAGCAGCCTGAAGGGACAGGGCACTGGGGCCAACGTCCTGACTTTC
TRBD1	TRBV7-2	TRBJ1-2	NA	CASSLALRPGQGGGGYTF	TGTGCCAGCAGCTTAGCGCTAAGACCGGGACAGGGTGGGGGTGGCTACACCTTC
NA	TRBV13	TRBJ2-3	NA	CASRPLATDTQYF	TGTGCCAGCAGGCCCCTAGCAACAGATACGCAGTATTTT
NA	TRBV2	TRBJ1-5	NA	CASSELGTVGNQPQHF	TGTGCCAGCAGTGAATTAGGTACGGTAGGCAATCAGCCCCAGCATTTT
TRBD2	TRBV7-2	TRBJ2-7	NA	CASSPHLAGANEQYF	TGTGCCAGCAGCCCTCACCTAGCGGGGGCGAACGAGCAGTACTTC
NA	TRBV7-3	TRBJ2-1	NA	CASSLRRGPNNEQFF	TGTGCCAGCAGCTTACGGAGAGGGCCGAACAATGAGCAGTTCTTC
NA	TRBV28	TRBJ1-4	NA	CASSYPRSGGLVRKLFF	TGTGCCAGCAGTTACCCAAGAAGTGGAGGTTTGGTTCGAAAACTGTTTTTT
NA	TRBV2	TRBJ1-1	NA	CASSEGVNTEAFF	TGTGCCAGCAGTGAAGGCGTAAACACTGAAGCTTTCTTT
NA	TRBV5-6	TRBJ1-6	NA	CASSWELGAPLHF	TGTGCCAGCAGCTGGGAGCTGGGGGCACCCCTCCACTTT
TRBD1	TRBV13	TRBJ1-1	NA	CASSFSTGQGAATEAFF	TGTGCCAGCAGCTTCTCAACGGGACAGGGGGCGGCCACTGAAGCTTTCTTT
NA	TRBV5-1	TRBJ1-1	NA	CASSAWTVMNTEAFF	TGCGCCAGCAGCGCATGGACAGTCATGAACACTGAAGCTTTCTTT
NA	TRBV24-1	TRBJ2-1	NA	CATSVGVSSYNEQFF	TGTGCCACCAGTGTCGGGGTTTCCTCCTACAATGAGCAGTTCTTC
NA	TRBV5-1	TRBJ2-1	NA	CASTDSDFGNEQFF	TGCGCCAGCACTGACAGCGATTTCGGCAATGAGCAGTTCTTC
NA	TRBV4-1	TRBJ1-6	NA	CASSQEVPGPTGEWDSPLHF	TGCGCCAGCAGCCAAGAAGTCCCGGGCCCGACAGGCGAGTGGGATTCACCCCTCCACTTT
TRBD1	TRBV11-3	TRBJ2-7	NA	CASSLVSGTGTYEQYF	TGTGCCAGCAGCTTAGTTTCAGGGACAGGGACTTACGAGCAGTACTTC
NA	TRBV7-2	TRBJ2-5	NA	CASSLEVQETQYF	TGTGCCAGCAGCTTAGAGGTACAAGAGACCCAGTACTTC
TRBD1	TRBV2	TRBJ2-3	once	CASSDVSGGADTQYF	TGTGCCAGCAGTGATGTGTCAGGGGGCGCAGATACGCAGTATTTT
TRBD1	TRBV7-6	TRBJ1-5	NA	CASSLQTGQDQPQHF	TGTGCCAGCAGCCTACAGACAGGACAGGATCAGCCCCAGCATTTT
NA	TRBV3-1/TRBV3-2	TRBJ2-7	NA	CASSQERVVREQYF	TGTGCCAGCAGCCAAGAGAGGGTCGTAAGGGAGCAGTACTTC
NA	TRBV6-5	TRBJ2-5	NA	CASRVQETQYF	TGTGCCAGCAGAGTACAAGAGACCCAGTACTTC
NA	TRBV4-3	TRBJ2-4	NA	CASSHLGRENIQYF	TGCGCCAGCAGCCACCTGGGACGAGAAAACATTCAGTACTTC
NA	TRBV18	TRBJ1-5	NA	CASSHGVYDPFNQPQHF	TGTGCCAGCTCACACGGCGTATATGACCCGTTCAATCAGCCCCAGCATTTT
NA	TRBV7-9	TRBJ2-2	NA	CASSLVLGELFF	TGTGCCAGCAGCTTAGTCCTCGGGGAGCTGTTTTTT
TRBD2	TRBV2	TRBJ2-7	few	CASSRLAGGSYEQYF	TGTGCCAGCAGTCGACTAGCGGGGGGATCCTACGAGCAGTACTTC
NA	TRBV6-5	TRBJ1-3	once	CASSYSEGSGNTIYF	TGTGCCAGCAGTTACTCCGAGGGCTCAGGAAACACCATATATTTT
TRBD2	TRBV7-9	TRBJ2-1	few	CASSLALAGAYNEQFF	TGTGCCAGCAGCTTAGCCCTAGCGGGAGCGTACAATGAGCAGTTCTTC
NA	TRBV12-3/TRBV12-4	TRBJ1-5	NA	CASSFTSNQPQHF	TGTGCCAGCAGTTTTACTAGCAATCAGCCCCAGCATTTT
NA	TRBV5-1	TRBJ1-1	NA	CASSPPLSGGNTEAFF	TGCGCCAGCAGCCCCCCGCTTTCGGGGGGGAACACTGAAGCTTTCTTT
NA	TRBV21-1	TRBJ1-5	few	CASANTQGGCNQPQHF	TGTGCCAGCGCCAATACTCAGGGGGGATGCAATCAGCCCCAGCATTTT
TRBD2	TRBV5-6	TRBJ2-7	NA	CASSLGSGRALEQYF	TGTGCCAGCAGCTTGGGGAGCGGGAGGGCCCTCGAGCAGTACTTC
TRBD2	TRBV7-3	TRBJ2-3	NA	CASSPSGGTDTQYF	TGTGCCAGCAGCCCCAGCGGGGGCACAGATACGCAGTATTTT
TRBD1	TRBV15	TRBJ1-2	NA	CATSRGSDRDRGFYTF	TGTGCCACCAGCAGAGGGTCAGACCGGGACAGGGGTTTCTACACCTTC
NA	TRBV23-1	TRBJ2-7	NA	CASSQSEGYYEQYF	TGCGCCAGCAGTCAATCGGAAGGATACTACGAGCAGTACTTC
NA	TRBV7-3	TRBJ2-7	NA	CASSLAAGNSYEQYF	TGTGCCAGCAGCTTAGCGGCGGGGAACTCCTACGAGCAGTACTTC
NA	TRBV7-2	TRBJ1-5	NA	CASSFATQPQHF	TGTGCCAGCAGCTTTGCGACCCAGCCCCAGCATTTT